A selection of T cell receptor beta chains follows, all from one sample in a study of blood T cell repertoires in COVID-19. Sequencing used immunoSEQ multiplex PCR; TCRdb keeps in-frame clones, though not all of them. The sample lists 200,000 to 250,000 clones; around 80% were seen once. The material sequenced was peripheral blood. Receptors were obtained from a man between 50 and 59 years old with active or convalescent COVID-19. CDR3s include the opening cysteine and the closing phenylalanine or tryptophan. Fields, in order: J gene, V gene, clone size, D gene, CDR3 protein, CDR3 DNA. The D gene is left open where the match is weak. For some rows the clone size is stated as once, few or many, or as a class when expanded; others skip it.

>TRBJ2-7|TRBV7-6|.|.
CASSLAASYEQYF
TGTGCCAGCAGCTTAGCGGCTTCCTACGAGCAGTACTTC
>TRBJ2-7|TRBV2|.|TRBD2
CASAAGLRYEQYF
TGTGCCAGTGCCGCGGGACTACGCTACGAGCAGTACTTC
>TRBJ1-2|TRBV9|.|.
CASSGLQTNYGYTF
TGTGCCAGCAGCGGTTTACAGACTAACTATGGCTACACCTTC
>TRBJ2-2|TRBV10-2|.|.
CASSESRARGKTGELFF
TGCGCCAGCAGTGAGTCAAGGGCGCGGGGCAAGACCGGGGAGCTGTTTTTT
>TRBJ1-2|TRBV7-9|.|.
CASSFSDAVYHYGYTF
TGTGCCAGCAGCTTTAGTGATGCCGTCTACCACTATGGCTACACCTTC
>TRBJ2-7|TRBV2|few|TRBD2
CASILKRGYEQYF
TGTGCCAGCATTCTCAAGCGGGGTTACGAGCAGTACTTC
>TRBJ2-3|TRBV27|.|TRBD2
CASSSPLAGGIDTQYF
TGTGCCAGCAGTTCCCCTCTAGCGGGAGGTATAGATACGCAGTATTTT
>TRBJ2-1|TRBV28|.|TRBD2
CASSSPSGFYNEQFF
TGTGCCAGCAGTTCGCCTAGCGGGTTCTACAATGAGCAGTTCTTC
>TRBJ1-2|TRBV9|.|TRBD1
CASSVGGQGADGYTF
TGTGCCAGCAGCGTGGGGGGACAGGGGGCAGATGGCTACACCTTC
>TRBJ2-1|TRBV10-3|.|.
CAISDRGMTYNEQFF
TGTGCCATCAGTGATCGGGGGATGACCTACAATGAGCAGTTCTTC
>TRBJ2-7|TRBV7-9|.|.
CASSPPGLGYEQYF
TGTGCCAGCAGCCCCCCGGGACTCGGATACGAGCAGTACTTC
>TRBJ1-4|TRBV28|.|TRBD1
CASEGQGVSPNEKLFF
TGTGCCAGCGAAGGACAGGGGGTCTCCCCAAATGAAAAACTGTTTTTT
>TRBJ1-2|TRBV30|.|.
CAWKRNGELGYTF
TGTGCCTGGAAGAGAAACGGGGAACTTGGCTACACCTTC
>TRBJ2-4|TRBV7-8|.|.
CASREGGLAKNIQYF
TGTGCCAGCAGGGAGGGGGGGCTAGCCAAAAACATTCAGTACTTC
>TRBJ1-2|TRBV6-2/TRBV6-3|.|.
CASIPGAGRANYGYTF
TGTGCCAGCATCCCCGGAGCGGGGCGAGCTAACTATGGCTACACCTTC
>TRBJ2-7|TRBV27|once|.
CASSPPSRHLGYEQYF
TGTGCCAGCAGTCCGCCCTCCCGACACCTTGGCTACGAGCAGTACTTC
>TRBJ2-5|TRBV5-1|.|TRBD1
CASSPTGDQETQYF
TGCGCCAGCAGCCCCACAGGGGACCAAGAGACCCAGTACTTC
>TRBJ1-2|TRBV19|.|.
CASSTTSTGLAGYTF
TGTGCCAGTAGTACCACCTCGACAGGCCTCGCTGGCTACACCTTC
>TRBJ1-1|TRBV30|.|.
CAWSEEGNTEAFF
TGTGCCTGGTCCGAGGAGGGGAACACTGAAGCTTTCTTT
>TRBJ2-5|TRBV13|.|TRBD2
CASSRAGRGETQYF
TGTGCCAGCAGCCGAGCGGGGAGGGGAGAGACCCAGTACTTC
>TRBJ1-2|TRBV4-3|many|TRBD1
CASSQQRTGNYGYTF
TGCGCCAGCAGCCAGCAAAGGACAGGGAACTATGGCTACACCTTC
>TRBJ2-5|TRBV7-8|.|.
CASLRVAAHQETQYF
TGTGCCAGCTTGAGGGTAGCAGCTCACCAAGAGACCCAGTACTTC
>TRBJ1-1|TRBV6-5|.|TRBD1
CASSPRQGRTEAFF
TGTGCCAGCAGTCCCCGACAGGGACGAACTGAAGCTTTCTTT
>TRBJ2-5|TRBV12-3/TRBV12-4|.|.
CASRNPGEETQYF
TGTGCCAGCAGGAACCCCGGAGAAGAGACCCAGTACTTC
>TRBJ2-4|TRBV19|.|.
CASRSGLDTQYF
TGTGCCAGTAGGTCCGGCCTGGACACTCAGTACTTC
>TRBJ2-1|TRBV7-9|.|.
CASKPRLGSYNEQFF
TGTGCCAGCAAACCCAGACTTGGCTCCTACAATGAGCAGTTCTTC
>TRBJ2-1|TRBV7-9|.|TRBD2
CASSLVIAGARDEQFF
TGTGCCAGCAGCTTAGTGATAGCGGGAGCGCGAGATGAGCAGTTCTTC
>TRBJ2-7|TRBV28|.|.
CASHRGGEYEQYF
TGTGCCAGCCACAGGGGCGGGGAGTACGAGCAGTACTTC
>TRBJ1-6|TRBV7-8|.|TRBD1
CASSLLGTGLHF
TGTGCCAGCAGCCTTCTAGGGACAGGACTCCACTTT